This TCR beta chain was retrieved from a study of blood T cell repertoires in COVID-19 (dated by TCRdb to about 2020). In terms of the full investigation: Collaborator samples came from the United States, Italy and Spain and covered acute and convalescent phases of COVID-19. The prospective study material was composed of cDNA or gDNA derived from T cells, B-cell-depleted T cells, or PBMCs. Deeply sampled blood TCRbeta repertoires from subjects exposed to, actively infected with, or recovered from COVID-19 were included in the dataset. A freely available public database, intended as a resource for researchers studying the immune response to SARS-CoV-2, is where the repertoires were released. Samples were obtained from the ongoing ImmuneRACE study (first 160 participants) and from some 1,300 subjects provided by 6 global collaborators. Nearly every sample came with metadata listing a de-identified subject ID, COVID-19 status, age in years and sex. HLA class I and class II types, where available, came from metadata supplied by the sample provider rather than from assay-based typing. Paper-wide results and their limitations: The quantity of clinical and demographic metadata differed by source and by participant and was supplied without curation.

TCRbeta CDR3 regions were amplified from genomic DNA by means of the immunoSEQ Assay, a bias-controlled multiplex PCR. Regarding the original processing steps: Within the assay, amplification of reference gene primers was used to estimate how many nucleated cells each sample contained. To quantify the absolute abundance of each unique TCRbeta CDR3 rearrangement, sequence reads were collapsed and filtered. For each sample, productive Simpson clonality was calculated as the square root of Simpson's diversity index over productive rearrangements. The table comes from immuneACCESS by way of TCRdb, which keeps in-frame sequences with V and J called. Part of the clones is missing from these tables; in studies checked, under half for an unresolved V gene and the rest for unknown reasons. That table is the source of V, J and clone size, and D and trimming were worked out from the DNA. The sample table lists 160,000 or so clones, 84% of them with a count of one. 15% of the sample rests with the top ten.

Comments on this clone: No cognate antigen has been identified for it. Base-call qualities are not available, and no considerably larger clone is one nucleotide away.

Participants in the prospective study were aged roughly 18 to 100 years, lived in approximately 26 United States geographic areas, and enrolled through a virtual design. To assign participants to cohorts, the prospective study relied on clinical history that participants themselves reported in a screening survey and a study questionnaire. Recovered participants in ImmuneRACE Cohort 3 were defined by two consecutive negative NP/OP PCR tests, clearance by a healthcare professional, or resolution of symptoms. In the prospective study, mobile phlebotomists collected whole blood, serum and a nasopharyngeal or oropharyngeal swab from each participant. Prospective study participants could optionally give additional blood draws and questionnaires over an approximately 2-month period. Before DNA extraction, prospective study blood samples were shipped either frozen or at room temperature. The source of this sequence is a man in his fifties or sixties who had recovered from COVID-19. Sequenced input: PBMCs or T cells enriched from blood (not recorded which).

The CDR3 region reads CASSLAGGFDEAFF. The bases are TGCGCCAGCAGCTTGGCAGGGGGCTTTGATGAAGCTTTCTTT. Recombination linked TRBV5-1 to TRBJ1-1, with 8 bases aligning to TRBD1. The CDR3, cysteine through phenylalanine, is 14 amino acids long. The only DNA kept is the CDR3, 42 bases in frame from the first base. CDR1 and CDR2, looked up from the germline V gene, are SGHRS and YFSETQ. V and J are trimmed by 0 bases and 7 bases, and the gene matches miss 5 bases of the junction. Reference TRBV5-1 and TRBJ1-1 proteins supply the regions before and after the CDR3; the full variable domain is: KAGVTQTPRYLIKTRGQQVTLSCSPISGHRSVSWYQQTPGQGLQFLFEYFSETQRNKGNFPGRFSGRQFSNSRSEMNVSTLELGDSALYLCASSLAGGFDEAFFGQGTRLTVV.